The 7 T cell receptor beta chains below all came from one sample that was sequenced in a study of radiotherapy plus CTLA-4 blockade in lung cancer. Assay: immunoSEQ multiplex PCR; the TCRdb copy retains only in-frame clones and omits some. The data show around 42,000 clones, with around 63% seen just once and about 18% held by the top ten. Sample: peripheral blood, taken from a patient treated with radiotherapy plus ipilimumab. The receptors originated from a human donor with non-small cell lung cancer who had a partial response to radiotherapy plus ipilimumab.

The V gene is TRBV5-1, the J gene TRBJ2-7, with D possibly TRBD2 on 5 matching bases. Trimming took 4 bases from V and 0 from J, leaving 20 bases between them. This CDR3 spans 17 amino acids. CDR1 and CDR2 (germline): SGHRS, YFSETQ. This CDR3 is CASSEQPGITISYEQYF. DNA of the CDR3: TGCGCCAGCAGCGAGCAACCCGGGATAACAATCTCCTACGAGCAGTACTTC.

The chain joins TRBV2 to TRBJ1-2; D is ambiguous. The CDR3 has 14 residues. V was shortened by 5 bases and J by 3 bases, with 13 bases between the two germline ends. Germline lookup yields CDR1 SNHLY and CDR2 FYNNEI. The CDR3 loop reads CASSTLGRDYGYTF. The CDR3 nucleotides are TGTGCCAGCAGTACCCTTGGGAGGGACTATGGCTACACCTTC. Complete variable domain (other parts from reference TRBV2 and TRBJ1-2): EPEVTQTPSHQVTQMGQEVILRCVPISNHLYFYWYRQILGQKVEFLVSFYNNEISEKSEIFDDQFSVERPDGSNFTLKIRSTKLEDSAMYFCASSTLGRDYGYTFGSGTRLTVV.

CDR3 sequence reads: CASSENREYGYTF. For the CDR3, the DNA is TGTGCCAGCAGTGAAAACAGGGAATATGGCTACACCTTC. The chain has TRBV2 and TRBJ1-2; D possibly corresponds to TRBD1 (6 bases). V lost 2 bases to trimming and J lost 5 bases, with 9 bases between them. CDR3 length equals 13 residues. Germline V gene data show CDR1 as SNHLY and CDR2 as FYNNEI.

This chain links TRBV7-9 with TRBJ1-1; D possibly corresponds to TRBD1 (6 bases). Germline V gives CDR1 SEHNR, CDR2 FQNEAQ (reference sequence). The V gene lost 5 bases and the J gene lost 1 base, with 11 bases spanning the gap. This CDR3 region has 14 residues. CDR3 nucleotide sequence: TGTGCCAGCAGCATAGGGGGAGCGAACACTGAAGCTTTCTTT. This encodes CASSIGGANTEAFF.

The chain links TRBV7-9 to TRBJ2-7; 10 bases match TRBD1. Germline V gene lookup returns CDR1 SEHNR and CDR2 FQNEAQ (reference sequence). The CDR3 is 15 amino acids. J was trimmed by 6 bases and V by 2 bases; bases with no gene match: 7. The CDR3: CASSLKVGTGVEQYF. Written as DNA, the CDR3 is TGTGCCAGCAGCTTAAAAGTGGGGACAGGGGTCGAGCAGTACTTC.

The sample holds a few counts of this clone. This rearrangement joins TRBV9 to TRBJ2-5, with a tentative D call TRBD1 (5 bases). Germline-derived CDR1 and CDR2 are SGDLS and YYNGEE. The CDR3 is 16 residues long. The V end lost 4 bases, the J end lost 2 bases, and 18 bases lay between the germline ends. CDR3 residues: CASSPTTVTFQETQYF. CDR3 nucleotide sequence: TGTGCCAGCAGCCCTACGACAGTGACCTTTCAAGAGACCCAGTACTTC.

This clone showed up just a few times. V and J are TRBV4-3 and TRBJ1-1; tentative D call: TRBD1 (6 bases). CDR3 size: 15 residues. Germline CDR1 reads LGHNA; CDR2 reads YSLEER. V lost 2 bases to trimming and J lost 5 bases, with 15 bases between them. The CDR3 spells CASSQSFTGITEAFF. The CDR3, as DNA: TGCGCCAGCAGCCAATCATTTACAGGGATTACTGAAGCTTTCTTT.